The 25 T cell receptor beta chains given below trace back to one sample, sequenced in a study of human T cells and chemical hapten exposure. TCRdb reprocessed the RACE reads with MiXCR, giving one entry per CDR3 protein. The data show fewer than 80,000 distinct CDR3 sequences, 9% to 12% seen once. The time point was: patch test 2, 6 weeks after DPC sensitization. Treatment noted: therapeutic diphenylcyclopropenone sensitization with weekly scalp DPC. Sequenced material: whole blood, taken in connection with sensitization to the hapten diphenylcyclopropenone (DPC). The receptors shown here come from a woman between 50 and 59 years old with alopecia areata. Some clones in this sample may be carry-over from other donors' samples.

This clonotype was seen many times. In DNA, the CDR3 is TGTGCCAGCAGCCATTGGTCGCCTCAGCACATTAACTTCGGCCAGTATGGCTACACCTTC. Residues: CASSHWSPQHINFGQYGYTF. V is TRBV12-3 or TRBV12-4 and J is TRBJ1-2; D gene uncertain. CDR3 length: 20 amino acids. Deletions cut 6 bases from V and 5 bases from J, with 34 bases between.

This clonotype was counted ten times or more. The chain joins TRBV13 to TRBJ2-1; D gene unclear. The CDR3 spans 12 residues. Germline V gene data show CDR1 as PRHDT and CDR2 as FYEKMQ (reference sequence). Trimming took off 5 bases at V and 8 bases at J, with 10 bases between the two ends. CDR3 nucleotides: TGTGCCAGCAGCCCGACATATTATGAGCAGTTCTTC. It encodes CASSPTYYEQFF.

This clonotype was seen many times. The chain carries TRBV12-3 or TRBV12-4 and TRBJ1-1; tentative D call: TRBD1 (6 bases). Trimming cost V 5 bases and J 3 bases, with 10 bases left between them. CDR3 length equals 13 residues. The CDR3, as DNA: TGTGCCAGCAGTCAACAGGGTTACACTGAAGCTTTCTTT. Protein product: CASSQQGYTEAFF.

This clonotype was seen a handful of times. The rearrangement links TRBV11-2 to TRBJ2-1; D is undetermined. Germline V CDR1 and CDR2: SGHAT, FQNNGV. This CDR3 has 11 amino acids. V lost 5 bases and J 8 bases, leaving 7 bases between the germline ends. The CDR3 sequence: CASSPAHEQFF. In DNA, the CDR3 is TGTGCCAGCAGCCCCGCCCATGAGCAGTTCTTC.

The chain has TRBV20-1 and TRBJ2-2; D gene unclear. CDR1 is DFQATT, CDR2 SNEGSKA, per germline (reference sequence). The CDR3 consists of 15 residues. The ends were cut back, 3 bases at V and 4 bases at J, with 15 bases in the middle. The CDR3: CSASLPPAGTGELFF. In DNA form, the CDR3 reads TGCAGTGCTAGTCTTCCCCCAGCCGGCACCGGGGAGCTGTTTTTT.

This clonotype was seen ten or more times. This rearrangement joins TRBV20-1 to TRBJ2-7; TRBD1 aligns across 11 bases. The trim removed 3 bases at V and 3 bases at J, leaving 4 bases unmatched. The germline V gene encodes CDR1 DFQATT and CDR2 SNEGSKA (reference sequence). There are 14 residues in the CDR3. CDR3 sequence: CSASIGTGGYEQYF. The CDR3, as DNA: TGCAGTGCTAGTATTGGGACAGGGGGCTACGAGCAGTACTTC.

This clonotype was seen at least ten times. The chain is built from TRBV5-4 and TRBJ2-2; no firm D call. The germline gives CDR1 SGHNT, CDR2 YYREEE (reference sequence). This CDR3 region has 14 residues. Trimming stripped 0 bases from V and 5 bases from J, with 8 bases between. CDR3 sequence: CASSLESLTGELFF. The CDR3 nucleotides read TGTGCCAGCAGCTTGGAGTCCTTGACCGGGGAGCTGTTTTTT.

In its sample, this clonotype was seen a few times. The chain combines TRBV19 with TRBJ2-4; D possibly uses TRBD1 or TRBD2 (5 bases each). The CDR3 loop spans 13 amino acids. The V end was cut by 3 bases, the J end by 10 bases, with 13 bases between. Per the germline V gene, CDR1 is LNHDA and CDR2 is SQIVND (reference sequence). The CDR3 DNA sequence: TGTGCCAGTAGTATCATGGGGGAAGGGATTCAGTACTTC. Its translation is CASSIMGEGIQYF.

V usage is TRBV29-1 and J usage is TRBJ1-1; 10 positions agree with TRBD1. V was pared by 6 bases and J by 0 bases, with 7 bases of the junction left unmatched. From germline, CDR1 is SQVTM and CDR2 ANQGSEA. CDR3 size: 15 residues. Here the CDR3 reads CSVRTGGFMNTEAFF. The CDR3 bases are TGCAGCGTCCGGACAGGGGGTTTCATGAACACTGAAGCTTTCTTT.

This clonotype was seen ten or more times. The chain has TRBV6-1 and TRBJ1-6; TRBD1 agrees at 8 bases. Trimming took 7 bases from V and 10 from J; bases not matched to a gene: 9. Germline values: CDR1 MNHNS, CDR2 SASEGT. This CDR3 has 14 residues. The CDR3 loop is CASTGRTGTSPLHF. CDR3 bases: TGTGCCAGCACGGGGCGGACAGGGACGTCACCCCTCCACTTT.

In its sample, this clonotype was seen a few times. The J gene is TRBJ2-1, the V gene TRBV20-1; 11 bases are shared with TRBD2. CDR1 DFQATT and CDR2 SNEGSKA come from the germline V gene (reference sequence). The CDR3 consists of 15 residues. The V gene end was trimmed by 6 bases and the J gene end by 6 bases; junction bases not matched to a gene: 10. CDR3 sequence (DNA): TGCAGTGCACCAGAACTAGCGGGAGAAACCAATGAGCAGTTCTTC. Amino acids: CSAPELAGETNEQFF.

This clonotype has ten or more counts. V and J are TRBV12-3 or TRBV12-4 and TRBJ1-3, with a possible D match to TRBD1 (6 bases). The V gene lost 6 bases and the J gene lost 1 base, with 16 bases spanning the gap. The CDR3 has 16 residues. Here the CDR3 DNA reads TGTGCCAGCAGCCCGAGACAGGTCGGATCTGGAAACACCATATATTTT. It specifies CASSPRQVGSGNTIYF.

This clonotype was detected once. The chain has TRBV6-6 and TRBJ2-7; D is perhaps TRBD1 (5 bases). V lost 5 bases, J lost 2 bases, and 10 bases lay in between. The germline gives CDR1 MNHNY, CDR2 SVGAGI (reference sequence). CDR3 length equals 13 residues. The CDR3 coding sequence is TGTGCCAGCAGTAACAGGTTTGCCTACGAGCAGTACTTC. This codes for CASSNRFAYEQYF.

Regarding this clonotype: One junction end disagrees with the germline gene, perhaps due to a read error. This chain links TRBV7-7 with TRBJ1-3, with D maybe TRBD1 (5 bases). The CDR3 is made up of 16 amino acids. The germline V gene encodes CDR1 SSHAT and CDR2 FNYEAQ (reference sequence). CDR3 nucleotide sequence: TGTGCTAGCAGCTTAGGGGCGGCAGACTCTGGAAACACCATATATTTT. Protein product: CASSLGAADSGNTIYF. Complete variable domain (other parts from reference TRBV7-7 and TRBJ1-3): GAGVSQSPRYKVTKRGQDVTLRCDPISSHATLYWYQQALGQGPEFLTYFNYEAQPDKSGLPSDRFSAERPEGSISTLTIQRTEQRDSAMYRCASSLGAADSGNTIYFGEGSWLTVV.

The chain uses TRBV10-1 and TRBJ2-1, with 11 bases identical to TRBD2. V gave up 6 bases and J gave up 8 bases; unmatched junction bases: 6. CDR1 is WNHNN and CDR2 is SYGVQD in the germline V gene (reference sequence). This CDR3 comprises 14 residues. The CDR3 sequence: CASRLAGAGDEQFF. In nucleotides, the CDR3 is TGCGCCAGCAGACTAGCGGGAGCCGGGGATGAGCAGTTCTTC.

Concerning this clonotype: Mismatch with germline at one junction end may stem from a read error. The chain has TRBV5-1 and TRBJ2-3, with a possible D match to TRBD2 (5 bases). The germline V gene encodes CDR1 SGHRS and CDR2 YFSETQ. The CDR3 loop spans 14 amino acids. The CDR3 DNA reads TGCGTCAGCAGCACCGACTACCCAACAGATACGCAGTATTTT. Translation: CVSSTDYPTDTQYF.

The chain joins TRBV27 to TRBJ2-7; a weak D match, TRBD1 (5 bases). Between the trimmed V and J ends, which lost 1 base and 2 bases, there was a span of 9 bases. The length of the CDR3 is 14 residues. Germline V gene sequence: CDR1 MNHEY, CDR2 SMNVEV (reference sequence). The CDR3 sequence is CASSLYPGPYEQYF. The CDR3 DNA reads TGTGCCAGCAGTTTATATCCAGGGCCCTACGAGCAGTACTTC.

This clonotype was counted between two and nine times. V usage is TRBV4-2 and J usage is TRBJ2-2; 13 bases match TRBD2. J was trimmed by 6 bases and V by 0 bases; bases with no gene match: 7. CDR3 length: 18 amino acids. Germline assignment: CDR1 LGHNA and CDR2 YNFKEQ. The CDR3 loop reads CASSQDLILAGGPGELFF. CDR3 sequence (DNA): TGTGCCAGCAGCCAAGATCTAATACTAGCGGGAGGGCCCGGGGAGCTGTTTTTT.

Ten or more counts support this clonotype. This rearrangement joins TRBV20-1 to TRBJ2-3; 7 bases match TRBD2. The CDR3 is 15 amino acids. CDR1 and CDR2 from the germline V gene are DFQATT and SNEGSKA (reference sequence). The junction had 10 bases not matched to a gene; V was cut back by 3 bases and J by 4 bases. The CDR3 bases are TGCAGTGCTAGGGCTATTGGACTAGGTCCAGATACGCAGTATTTT. This encodes CSARAIGLGPDTQYF.

This clonotype was detected ten times or more. V is TRBV27 and J is TRBJ2-3; D not resolved. Trimming pared 0 bases from V and 8 bases from J, leaving 12 bases between. Germline V gene lookup returns CDR1 MNHEY and CDR2 SMNVEV (reference sequence). CDR3 length: 14 amino acids. CDR3 region: CASSLSPAESTQYF. The CDR3 DNA reads as TGTGCCAGCAGTTTATCCCCGGCAGAGAGTACGCAGTATTTT.

CDR3 DNA sequence: TGTGCCAGCAGTGAACCAGGCTCTGGAAACACCATATATTTT. Protein: CASSEPGSGNTIYF. This chain connects TRBV6-1 to TRBJ1-3; D is unclear. The CDR3 consists of 14 residues. Deletions cut 2 bases from V and 0 bases from J, with 5 bases between. Germline V gene lookup returns CDR1 MNHNS and CDR2 SASEGT.

This clonotype came up many times. The chain has TRBV29-1 and TRBJ2-7; 7 bases agree with TRBD1. Germline V gives CDR1 SQVTM, CDR2 ANQGSEA. The junction had 5 bases not matched to a gene; V was cut back by 6 bases and J by 0 bases. The CDR3 runs to 13 residues. The CDR3 coding sequence is TGCAGCGTCACAGGGACAGACTCCTACGAGCAGTACTTC. Translated, it gives CSVTGTDSYEQYF.

This clonotype turned up a few times. V gene TRBV29-1 combines with J gene TRBJ2-4, with 9 bases identical to TRBD1. The germline V gene encodes CDR1 SQVTM and CDR2 ANQGSEA. V was clipped by 7 bases and J by 8 bases; unmatched bases: 6. This CDR3 has 12 residues. CDR3 bases: TGCAGCGCACGACAGGGGGACCACATTCAGTACTTC. Its protein is CSARQGDHIQYF.

CDR3 region: CASGLPSILDSTDTQYF. CDR3 DNA sequence: TGTGCTAGTGGTTTGCCTTCGATCCTAGACAGCACAGATACGCAGTATTTT. V gene TRBV12-5 combines with J gene TRBJ2-3, with D uncertain. The germline V gene has CDR1 LGHNT and CDR2 FRNRAP. Trimming cost V 2 bases and J 0 bases, with 15 bases left between them. The CDR3 totals 17 residues.

The table lists this clonotype with many counts. The rearrangement links TRBV29-1 to TRBJ1-2, with D unresolved. Between the trimmed V and J ends, which lost 2 bases and 4 bases, there was a span of 17 bases. Germline CDR1 is SQVTM and CDR2 is ANQGSEA. The CDR3 runs 15 residues. CDR3 nucleotide sequence: TGCAGCGTTGAATATTCGGGAGGGCGGATCTATGGCTACACCTTC. Amino acids: CSVEYSGGRIYGYTF.